What follows are 11 T cell receptor beta chains derived from one specimen sequenced in a study of blood T cells in healthy people across ages (dated by TCRdb to between 2014 and 2017). Library generation was performed with 5' RACE. Sequencing relied on an Illumina HiSeq 2500. A second PCR of about 6 to 11 cycles was performed with a sample-barcoded 5' primer and a J-beta primer mix. In-frame beta chains were kept once TCRdb had trimmed the public reads at Q25 with fastp and called clones with MiXCR. Rows merge per CDR3 protein into single entries with the most common DNA and genes. The sample contains about 1.5 million distinct CDR3 sequences, about 45% of them found a single time. Of the sample, just over 4% is held by the ten largest clones. Sequencing was performed on blood. The source of these receptors is a woman aged 18-29 years in good health.

The V and J genes are TRBV6-2 or TRBV6-3 and TRBJ1-5, with a possible D match to TRBD1 (5 bases). Germline CDR1 MNHEY, CDR2 SVGEGT. V lost 5 bases to trimming and J lost 8 bases, with 16 bases between them. The CDR3 is 14 amino acids. The chain's CDR3 is CASSQRDGDEPQHF. The CDR3 DNA sequence: TGTGCCAGCAGTCAACGGGACGGGGATGAGCCCCAGCATTTT.

The chain carries TRBV12-3 or TRBV12-4 and TRBJ1-2; 8 nucleotides line up with TRBD1. The CDR3 totals 13 residues. The ends lost 10 bases at V and 8 bases at J; junction bases unmatched: 12. The CDR3 sequence: CANSLTGQGGYTF. CDR3 in DNA: TGTGCCAACAGCCTTACCGGACAGGGAGGCTACACCTTC.

The chain has TRBV2 and TRBJ2-1; 9 nucleotides align to TRBD2. J gave up 4 bases and V 3 bases, and 4 bases lay outside the gene matches. The CDR3 totals 15 residues. Germline V gives CDR1 SNHLY, CDR2 FYNNEI. CDR3 in amino acids: CASSEWAGGYNEQFF. CDR3 DNA: TGTGCCAGCAGTGAGTGGGCGGGAGGGTACAATGAGCAGTTCTTC. The full variable domain, in which reference TRBV2 and TRBJ2-1 provide the parts outside the CDR3, is EPEVTQTPSHQVTQMGQEVILRCVPISNHLYFYWYRQILGQKVEFLVSFYNNEISEKSEIFDDQFSVERPDGSNFTLKIRSTKLEDSAMYFCASSEWAGGYNEQFFGPGTRLTVL.

The chain carries TRBV6-5 and TRBJ1-2; D remains unclear. Germline CDR1 and CDR2: MNHEY and SVGAGI. The V end lost 2 bases, the J end lost 7 bases, and 5 bases lay between the germline ends. The CDR3 runs 11 residues. CDR3 amino acids: CASSYIGGYTF. The CDR3 region has the DNA TGTGCCAGCAGTTACATAGGTGGCTACACCTTC.

This chain joins TRBV7-9 and TRBJ2-1; the D gene could be TRBD1 or TRBD2 (5 bases each). Trimming removed 2 bases at V and 13 bases at J, with 15 bases between. Germline lookup yields CDR1 SEHNR and CDR2 FQNEAQ (reference sequence). This CDR3 has 13 residues. Written as DNA, the CDR3 is TGTGCCAGCAGCTTAATAGGGGACGTGACCCAGTTCTTC. Translating gives CASSLIGDVTQFF.

This CDR3 is CASSTRPGTAFYGYTF. The CDR3 DNA follows: TGTGCCAGCAGTACCCGACCCGGGACAGCCTTCTATGGCTACACCTTC. The gene calls are TRBV6-6 and TRBJ1-2; the match to TRBD1 covers 7 bases. The V and J ends lost 5 bases and 4 bases, in that order; junction bases with no gene match: 13. This CDR3 comprises 16 residues. Germline loops: CDR1 MNHNY, CDR2 SVGAGI (reference sequence).

The table lists this clonotype with a few counts. The chain combines TRBV6-5 with TRBJ2-3; D remains ambiguous. The germline gives CDR1 MNHEY, CDR2 SVGAGI. The V gene lost 6 bases and the J gene lost 2 bases, with 18 bases spanning the gap. The CDR3 length is 16 residues. CDR3 DNA: TGTGCCAGCAGCCTAACTGACCAGAAGCTCACAGATACGCAGTATTTT. Translating gives CASSLTDQKLTDTQYF.

This clonotype was counted many times. This chain connects TRBV25-1 to TRBJ1-2, with D hard to call. CDR3 length: 11 amino acids. Germline V CDR1 and CDR2: MGHDK, SYGVNS. Trimming shortened V by 3 bases and J by 5 bases, and 4 bases separated the two germline ends. CDR3 sequence: CASSDLYGYTF. The CDR3 coding sequence is TGTGCCAGCAGTGACCTATATGGCTACACCTTC.

The chain uses TRBV7-2 and TRBJ2-1; 7 positions match TRBD1. The J call is in doubt because the DNA end fits TRBJ2-7 better. CDR3 length equals 11 residues. Germline loops: CDR1 SGHTA, CDR2 FQGNSA. The CDR3 nucleotides are TGTGCCAGCAGCACAGGGGCCGAGCAGTACTTC. Encoded protein: CASSTGAEQYF.

This clonotype was detected a few times. V gene TRBV10-3 combines with J gene TRBJ2-7; 7 bases align to TRBD1. The CDR3 is made up of 15 amino acids. V shed 7 bases and J 1 base; nucleotides not matched to a gene: 10. From germline, CDR1 is ENHRY and CDR2 SYGVKD. Here the CDR3 DNA reads TGTGCCATCATTTGGGACAGAAGCCTATCCTACGAGCAGTACTTC. It translates to CAIIWDRSLSYEQYF.

This chain connects TRBV27 to TRBJ2-7; D not resolved. The CDR3 is made up of 14 amino acids. The germline V gene encodes CDR1 MNHEY and CDR2 SMNVEV (reference sequence). Trimming removed 0 bases from V and 4 bases from J, with 10 bases in between. CDR3 sequence reads: CASSLSETDYEQYF. DNA of the CDR3: TGTGCCAGCAGTTTATCCGAGACGGATTACGAGCAGTACTTC.